This T cell receptor (beta chain) appears in the sequencing data of a study of cytomegalovirus exposure and HLA in healthy donors listed by TCRdb under 2017. Study-level background: A later analysis indicated that the 120 validation repertoires were generated on the platform also employed for the approximately 700 repertoires of the first cohort. Along with the approximately 670-subject first cohort, a separate validation cohort of about 110 different subjects was used. The study combined high-throughput TCR immunosequencing, statistical association of individual TCRs with disease status, and machine learning to predict cytomegalovirus infection status. The study was designed to test whether signatures of past pathogen exposure could be identified by cataloging public T cell receptors.

Library prep was done by the immunoSEQ multiplex PCR assay. Under the source paper's analysis protocol: A statistical classification framework was developed to diagnose cytomegalovirus status using the catalog of TCR beta chain sequences. TCRdb obtained this table from immuneACCESS and retained in-frame rearrangements with V and J assigned. These tables miss some clones; where compared with another copy, unresolved V genes account for less than half of the shortfall, and the remainder is unexplained. The V and J calls and the clone size are those of that table, but D and trimming were determined from the DNA. This sample lists about 130,000 clones; around nine tenths were detected once. The top ten hold about 1.5% of the sample. The donors were included in the validation cohort of over a hundred subjects, a group kept apart from the roughly 730-subject first cohort. This clone was recorded a few times. Its antigen is currently not known. Nothing much larger sits one base from this clone, and base qualities are not available.

The CDR3 goes from the cysteine to the phenylalanine over 15 residues. The DNA shown is the 45-base CDR3, in frame from base 1. At the junction V is shortened by 5 bases and J by 3 bases, with 17 bases in between. CDR1 and CDR2 are read off the germline V gene as SGHVS and FNYEAQ. Here is what the overall study found, with its caveats: All 120 or so repertoires were used to score co-occurrence in the validation cohort in a later analysis, because that analysis had no HLA typing for the cohort. The authors suggested that the approach could potentially be extended to other disease states and immunological phenotypes. Cytomegalovirus status was reported to be diagnosed by the classifier with high specificity and sensitivity in both the original and validation cohorts. A later analysis found that TCRs clustered in the first cohort also tended to co-occur in the 120 validation repertoires, with more than 90% of cluster scores above 0. The study listed over 150 TCR beta chains as associated with cytomegalovirus. In vitro tests confirmed that a few of the cytomegalovirus-associated TCR beta chains recognize cytomegalovirus antigens. Most TCR sequences were observed very rarely across donors, whereas some public TCRs were present in many individuals.

Sequencing used PBMCs. This chain is built from TRBV7-6 and TRBJ2-7, and the D gene may be TRBD2, 5 bases matching. The receptor comes from a man younger than 40 in good health and CMV-seronegative. The DNA sequence is given as TGTGCCAGCAGCAGCATCCCGGACTTCGACTACGAGCAGTACTTC. It is translated as CASSSIPDFDYEQYF.